This T cell receptor (beta chain) stems from a study of T-cell reconstitution after alpha-beta-depleted transplantation in children. This clonotype was counted a few times. Its cognate antigen is unknown. General study findings and limits: Reports say that about two months after transplant, the alpha-beta T cells came out of several hundred graft clones that had expanded. The origin of high day-60 TCRbeta diversity in some patients lay in surviving recipient T cells and thymic progenitors. The main origin of T-cell counts and diversity one year after transplant was newly produced T cells.

The CDR3 is 12 amino acids. The V gene's germline CDR1 is DFQATT and CDR2 SNEGSKA (reference sequence). With 0 bases removed from V and 12 bases from J, the gap between germline ends came to 12 bases. Library preparation (for TCRbeta) was performed with unique molecular identifiers. Each CDR3 protein gets one entry after TCRdb re-called the PCR reads with MiXCR. Seen here are more than 200,000 distinct CDR3 sequences, more than 20% observed once, and the top ten hold about 5%. This clonotype originated in a female patient between 2 and 10 years old who had a stem cell transplant for congenital amegakaryocytic thrombocytopenia, so the T cells may come from the graft donor. Sequences were derived from PBMCs, mostly from graft donor cells, sampled 360 days after TCRalphabeta/CD19-depleted stem cell transplant. The chain recombines TRBV20-1 with TRBJ2-1; D might be TRBD1 (5 bases). The CDR3 sequence: CSARDKSRGQFF. In DNA form, the CDR3 reads TGCAGTGCTAGAGACAAAAGTAGGGGGCAGTTCTTC.